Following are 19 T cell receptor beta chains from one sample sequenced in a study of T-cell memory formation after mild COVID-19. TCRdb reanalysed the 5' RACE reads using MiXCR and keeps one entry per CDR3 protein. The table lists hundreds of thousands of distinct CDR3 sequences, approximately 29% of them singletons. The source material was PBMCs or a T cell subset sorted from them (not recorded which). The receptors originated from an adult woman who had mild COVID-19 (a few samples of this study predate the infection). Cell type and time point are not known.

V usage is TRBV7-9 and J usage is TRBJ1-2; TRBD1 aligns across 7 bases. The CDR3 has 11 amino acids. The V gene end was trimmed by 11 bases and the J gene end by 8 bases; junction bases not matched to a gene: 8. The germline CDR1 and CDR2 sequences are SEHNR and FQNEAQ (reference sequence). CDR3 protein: CAAAGGDGYTF. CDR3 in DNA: TGTGCCGCCGCAGGGGGTGACGGCTACACCTTC.

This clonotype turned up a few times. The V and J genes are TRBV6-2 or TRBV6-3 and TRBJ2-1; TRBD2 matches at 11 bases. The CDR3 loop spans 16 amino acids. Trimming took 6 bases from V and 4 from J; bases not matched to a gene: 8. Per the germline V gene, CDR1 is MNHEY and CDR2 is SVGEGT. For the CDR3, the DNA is TGTGCCAGCAGCCCTGGGACTAGCGGAAAGTACAATGAGCAGTTCTTC. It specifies CASSPGTSGKYNEQFF.

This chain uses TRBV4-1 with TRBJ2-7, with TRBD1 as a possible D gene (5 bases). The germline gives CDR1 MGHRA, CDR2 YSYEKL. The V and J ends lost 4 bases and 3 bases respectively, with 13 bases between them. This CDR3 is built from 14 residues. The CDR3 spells CASSRPDQGYEQYF. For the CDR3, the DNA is TGCGCCAGCAGCCGGCCCGACCAGGGCTACGAGCAGTACTTC.

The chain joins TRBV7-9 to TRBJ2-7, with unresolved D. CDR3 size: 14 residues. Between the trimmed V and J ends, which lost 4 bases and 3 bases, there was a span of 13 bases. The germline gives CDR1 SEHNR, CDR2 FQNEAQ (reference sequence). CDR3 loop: CASSSTAGIYEQYF. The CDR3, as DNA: TGTGCCAGCAGCTCGACGGCAGGAATCTACGAGCAGTACTTC. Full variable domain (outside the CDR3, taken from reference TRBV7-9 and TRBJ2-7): DTGVSQNPRHKITKRGQNVTFRCDPISEHNRLYWYRQTLGQGPEFLTYFQNEAQLEKSRLLSDRFSAERPKGSFSTLEIQRTEQGDSAMYLCASSSTAGIYEQYFGPGTRLTVT.

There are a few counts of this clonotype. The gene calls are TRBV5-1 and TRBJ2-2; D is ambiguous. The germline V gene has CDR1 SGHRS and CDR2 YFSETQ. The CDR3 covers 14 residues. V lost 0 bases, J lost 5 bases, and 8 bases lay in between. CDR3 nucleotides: TGCGCCAGCAGCTTGGCTAAGACTACCGGGGAGCTGTTTTTT. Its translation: CASSLAKTTGELFF.

The CDR3 DNA follows: TGCGCCAGCAGAGATCTCCCGGGACAGGGAAAATATGGCTACACCTTC. Translated: CASRDLPGQGKYGYTF. The chain couples TRBV5-1 to TRBJ1-2; 9 positions agree with TRBD1. CDR1 and CDR2 from the germline V gene are SGHRS and YFSETQ. The ends lost 5 bases at V and 5 bases at J; junction bases unmatched: 13. The CDR3 contains 16 residues.

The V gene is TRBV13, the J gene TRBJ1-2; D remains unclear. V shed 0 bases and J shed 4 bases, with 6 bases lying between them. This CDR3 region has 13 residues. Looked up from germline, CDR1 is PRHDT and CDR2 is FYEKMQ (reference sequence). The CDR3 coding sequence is TGTGCCAGCAGCTTAGGCAGGATCTATGGCTACACCTTC. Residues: CASSLGRIYGYTF.

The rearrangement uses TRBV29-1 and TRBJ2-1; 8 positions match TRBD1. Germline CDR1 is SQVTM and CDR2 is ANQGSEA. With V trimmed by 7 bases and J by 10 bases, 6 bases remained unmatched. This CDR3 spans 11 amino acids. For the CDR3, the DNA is TGCAGCGCCGACCGGGACAGGGAGCAGTTCTTC. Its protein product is CSADRDREQFF.

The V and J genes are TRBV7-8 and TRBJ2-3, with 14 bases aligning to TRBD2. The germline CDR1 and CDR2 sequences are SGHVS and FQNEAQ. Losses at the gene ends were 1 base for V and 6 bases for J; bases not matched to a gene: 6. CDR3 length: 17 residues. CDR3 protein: CASSLGKTSGRADTQYF. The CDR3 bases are TGTGCCAGCAGCTTAGGCAAGACTAGCGGGAGGGCGGATACGCAGTATTTT.

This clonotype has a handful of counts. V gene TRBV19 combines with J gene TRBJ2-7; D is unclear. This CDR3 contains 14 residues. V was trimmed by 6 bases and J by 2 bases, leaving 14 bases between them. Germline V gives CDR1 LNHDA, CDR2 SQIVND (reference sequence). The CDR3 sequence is CASRALDGTYEQYF. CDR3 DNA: TGTGCCAGTAGGGCCTTGGACGGCACCTACGAGCAGTACTTC.

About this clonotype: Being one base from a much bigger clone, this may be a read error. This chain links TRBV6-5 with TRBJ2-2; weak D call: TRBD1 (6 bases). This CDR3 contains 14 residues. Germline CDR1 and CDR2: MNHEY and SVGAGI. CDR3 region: CASSEGQNTGEMFF. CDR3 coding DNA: TGTGCCAGCAGTGAAGGACAGAACACCGGGGAGATGTTTTTT.

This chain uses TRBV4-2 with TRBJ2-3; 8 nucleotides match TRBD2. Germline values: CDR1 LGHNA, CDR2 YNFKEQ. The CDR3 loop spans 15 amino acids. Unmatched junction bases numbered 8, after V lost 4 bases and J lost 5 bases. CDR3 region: CASSPLTGGGDTQYF. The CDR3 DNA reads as TGTGCCAGCAGCCCCCTCACGGGAGGGGGAGATACGCAGTATTTT.

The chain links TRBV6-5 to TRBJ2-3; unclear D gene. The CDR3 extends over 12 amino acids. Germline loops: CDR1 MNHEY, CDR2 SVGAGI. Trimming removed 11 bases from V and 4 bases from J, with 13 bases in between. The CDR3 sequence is CAVRSAADTQYF. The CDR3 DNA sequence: TGTGCCGTTAGGTCCGCGGCAGATACGCAGTATTTT.

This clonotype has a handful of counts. The CDR3 DNA sequence: TGTGCCAGCAGCTTGGACAGGAGTACCTACGAGCAGTACTTC. Encoded protein: CASSLDRSTYEQYF. The chain recombines TRBV7-9 with TRBJ2-7, with TRBD1 matching over 7 bases. After removal of 3 bases from V and 2 bases from J, the junction contained 4 bases not matched to a gene. The CDR3 is 14 amino acids. Germline V gives CDR1 SEHNR, CDR2 FQNEAQ (reference sequence).

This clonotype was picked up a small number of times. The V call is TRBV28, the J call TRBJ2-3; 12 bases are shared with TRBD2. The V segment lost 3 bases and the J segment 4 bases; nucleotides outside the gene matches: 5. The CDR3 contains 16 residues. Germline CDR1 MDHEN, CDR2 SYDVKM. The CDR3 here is CASSFPSGRASDTQYF. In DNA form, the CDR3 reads TGTGCCAGCAGTTTTCCTAGCGGGAGGGCGTCAGATACGCAGTATTTT.

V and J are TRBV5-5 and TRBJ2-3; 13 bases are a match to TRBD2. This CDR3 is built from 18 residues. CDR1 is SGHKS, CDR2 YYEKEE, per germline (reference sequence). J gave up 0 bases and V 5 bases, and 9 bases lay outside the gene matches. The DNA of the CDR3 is TGTGCCAGCAGGAAACCGGGACTAGCGGGGTCTAGCACAGATACGCAGTATTTT. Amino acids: CASRKPGLAGSSTDTQYF.

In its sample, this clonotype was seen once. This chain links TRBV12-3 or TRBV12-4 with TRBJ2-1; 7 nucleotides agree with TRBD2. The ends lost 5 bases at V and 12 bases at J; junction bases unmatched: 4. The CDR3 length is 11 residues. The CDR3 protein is CASSQTGGQFF. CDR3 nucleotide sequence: TGTGCCAGCAGTCAAACGGGGGGGCAGTTCTTC.

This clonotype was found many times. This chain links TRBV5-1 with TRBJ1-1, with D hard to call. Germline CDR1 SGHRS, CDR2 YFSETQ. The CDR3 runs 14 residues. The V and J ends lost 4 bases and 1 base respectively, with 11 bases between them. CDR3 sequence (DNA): TGCGCCAGCAGCGGAGGCAGGACGAACACTGAAGCTTTCTTT. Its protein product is CASSGGRTNTEAFF.

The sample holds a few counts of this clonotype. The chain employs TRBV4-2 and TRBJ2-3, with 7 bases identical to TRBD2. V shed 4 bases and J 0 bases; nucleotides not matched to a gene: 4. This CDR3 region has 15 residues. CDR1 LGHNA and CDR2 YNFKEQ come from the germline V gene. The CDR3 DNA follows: TGTGCCAGCAGCCTTGGACTAGGAAGCACAGATACGCAGTATTTT. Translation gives CASSLGLGSTDTQYF.